The 11 T cell receptor beta chains below come from one sample, sequenced in a study of blood T cell repertoires in COVID-19. The protocol was immunoSEQ multiplex PCR, while the TCRdb copy is restricted to in-frame clones and leaves out a portion. This repertoire shows a few hundred thousand clones, around 88% found once; its top ten account for 1% to 1.5%. The sample consisted of PBMCs or T cells enriched from blood (not recorded which). The receptors come from a middle-aged woman with acute COVID-19.

This clone was observed a handful of times. The genes are TRBV2 and TRBJ2-7; D might be TRBD2 (5 bases). This CDR3 comprises 11 residues. V shed 8 bases and J shed 7 bases, with 12 bases lying between them. Per the germline V gene, CDR1 is SNHLY and CDR2 is FYNNEI. This CDR3 is CASERAYEQYV. The CDR3 DNA is TGTGCCAGCGAGAGGGCATATGAGCAGTACGTC.

The rearrangement uses TRBV7-3 and TRBJ2-5, with D possibly matching TRBD1 (5 bases). V lost 2 bases and J lost 5, with 15 bases in between. CDR3 length: 15 amino acids. In germline, CDR1 is SGHTA, CDR2 FQGTGA. The CDR3 DNA is TGTGCCAGCAGCTTACAGGCTCGGCCAGGGGAGACCCAGTACTTC. Its translation: CASSLQARPGETQYF.

The chain uses TRBV4-3 and TRBJ2-3, with D perhaps TRBD1 (5 bases). Germline V gene lookup returns CDR1 LGHNA and CDR2 YSLEER. The V end lost 4 bases, the J end lost 2 bases, and 10 bases lay between the germline ends. The CDR3 loop spans 14 amino acids. The CDR3, as DNA: TGCGCCAGCAGCCCAGACAGACTCACAGATACGCAGTATTTT. Protein: CASSPDRLTDTQYF.

The chain couples TRBV4-3 to TRBJ2-6; TRBD1 agrees at 7 bases. After removal of 4 bases from V and 2 bases from J, the junction contained 20 bases not matched to a gene. The CDR3 length is 21 residues. Germline CDR1 is LGHNA and CDR2 is YSLEER. The CDR3: CASSRDPYSTGLKAGANVLTF. CDR3 DNA sequence: TGCGCCAGCAGCCGCGACCCCTACTCGACAGGGTTAAAAGCTGGGGCCAACGTCCTGACTTTC.

The V and J genes are TRBV28 and TRBJ2-6; maybe TRBD1 (6 bases). V was cut by 7 bases and J by 4 bases, with 20 bases left in between. Per germline, CDR1 MDHEN and CDR2 SYDVKM. The CDR3 runs 17 residues. CDR3 DNA: TGTGCCAGCATCCCCGGCAGGGGATCATCCGGGGCCAACGTCCTGACTTTC. This gives the protein CASIPGRGSSGANVLTF.

This clone was detected only once. CDR3: CASTESSYNSPLHF. The CDR3 nucleotides read TGTGCCAGTACCGAGAGCTCCTATAATTCACCCCTCCACTTT. This chain joins TRBV19 and TRBJ1-6; no reliable D call. The CDR3 covers 14 residues. The germline CDR1 and CDR2 sequences are LNHDA and SQIVND (reference sequence). V was cut by 7 bases and J by 0 bases, with 7 bases left in between. The variable domain in full, with the rest retrieved from reference TRBV19 and TRBJ1-6, is DGGITQSPKYLFRKEGQNVTLSCEQNLNHDAMYWYRQDPGQGLRLIYYSQIVNDFQKGDIAEGYSVSREKKESFPLTVTSAQKNPTAFYLCASTESSYNSPLHFGNGTRLTVT.

This clone was seen just once. The chain recombines TRBV9 with TRBJ1-6; 8 nucleotides agree with TRBD1. The V segment lost 4 bases and the J segment 10 bases; nucleotides outside the gene matches: 10. Germline assignment: CDR1 SGDLS and CDR2 YYNGEE. This CDR3 spans 15 amino acids. CDR3 in amino acids: CASSKGGQGGSPLHF. The CDR3 DNA follows: TGTGCCAGCAGCAAGGGAGGACAGGGAGGATCACCCCTCCACTTT.

The chain's CDR3 is CASSQDSGTRNEKLFF. As DNA, the CDR3 is TGCGCCAGCAGCCAAGATTCCGGGACTCGGAATGAAAAACTGTTTTTT. The chain recombines TRBV4-1 with TRBJ1-4; tentative D call: TRBD1 (5 bases). CDR1 and CDR2 from the germline V gene are MGHRA and YSYEKL. Trimming stripped 0 bases from V and 5 bases from J, with 13 bases between. The CDR3 has 16 residues.

The rearrangement links TRBV28 to TRBJ2-7; TRBD2 agrees at 7 bases. V trimming: 8 bases; J trimming: 3 bases; junction bases outside the gene matches: 10. The CDR3 runs to 14 residues. Germline V gene lookup returns CDR1 MDHEN and CDR2 SYDVKM. The CDR3, as DNA: TGTGCCAGCGGGATGAAGGCGGGAGACTACGAGCAGTACTTC. Protein sequence: CASGMKAGDYEQYF. The full variable domain, rest sourced from reference TRBV28 and TRBJ2-7, is DVKVTQSSRYLVKRTGEKVFLECVQDMDHENMFWYRQDPGLGLRLIYFSYDVKMKEKGDIPEGYSVSREKKERFSLILESASTNQTSMYLCASGMKAGDYEQYFGPGTRLTVT.

In its sample, this clone was seen a few times. The chain joins TRBV4-1 to TRBJ2-1; TRBD2 aligns across 10 bases. Germline values: CDR1 MGHRA, CDR2 YSYEKL. This CDR3 spans 16 amino acids. V lost 4 bases, J lost 2 bases, and 5 bases stayed unmatched. This CDR3 reads CASSPRSGRAYNEQFF. Here the CDR3 DNA reads TGCGCCAGCAGCCCTCGAAGCGGGAGGGCCTACAATGAGCAGTTCTTC.

This clone was recorded a few times. The rearrangement joins TRBV28 to TRBJ2-1; the D gene is possibly TRBD2 (7 bases). V gave up 7 bases and J gave up 0 bases, with 13 bases separating them. The germline V gene encodes CDR1 MDHEN and CDR2 SYDVKM. CDR3 length: 15 residues. The chain's CDR3 is CASKRGGSSYNEQFF. CDR3 sequence (DNA): TGTGCCAGCAAGAGGGGGGGGAGCTCCTACAATGAGCAGTTCTTC.